The present entry profiles one T cell receptor (beta chain) with its context. The CDR3 sequence is 13 residues long. Per germline, CDR1 SQVTM and CDR2 ANQGSEA. V lost 7 bases, J lost 0 bases, and 4 bases stayed unmatched. The record originates from a study of cytomegalovirus exposure and HLA in healthy donors. In the PCR, 60 Vbeta and 13 Jbeta primers were used. The assay was immunoSEQ multiplex PCR, and TCRdb's table has in-frame clones only and misses some. This table holds some 150,000 clones, 76% found once. The specimen sequenced was PBMCs. This clonotype was sampled from a female donor in good health and CMV-seropositive. The J gene is TRBJ2-5, the V gene TRBV29-1; 8 nucleotides agree with TRBD2. This CDR3 is CSGQRGYQETQYF. CDR3 nucleotide sequence: TGCAGCGGCCAGCGGGGGTACCAAGAGACCCAGTACTTC.